The 18 T cell receptor beta chains in this list originate from one sample, sequenced in a study of blood T cell repertoires in COVID-19. Using immunoSEQ multiplex PCR, the repertoire was profiled, and TCRdb retains in-frame clones only, with some absent. The table records about 240,000 clones, around 87% of them present only once. The sample comprised peripheral blood. Receptors originate from a woman aged 65 to 85 with active or convalescent COVID-19.

The chain has TRBV5-1 and TRBJ1-5; perhaps TRBD1 as D (5 bases). Per germline, CDR1 SGHRS and CDR2 YFSETQ. This CDR3 has 14 amino acids. Deletions cut 4 bases from V and 5 bases from J, with 13 bases between. CDR3 protein: CASSPGTDHQPQHF. As DNA, the CDR3 is TGCGCCAGCAGCCCAGGGACTGACCATCAGCCCCAGCATTTT. The full variable domain, in which reference TRBV5-1 and TRBJ1-5 provide the parts outside the CDR3, is KAGVTQTPRYLIKTRGQQVTLSCSPISGHRSVSWYQQTPGQGLQFLFEYFSETQRNKGNFPGRFSGRQFSNSRSEMNVSTLELGDSALYLCASSPGTDHQPQHFGDGTRLSIL.

This clone was counted between two and nine times. The chain recombines TRBV7-2 with TRBJ2-1, with 12 bases that match TRBD2. With V trimmed by 2 bases and J by 6 bases, 5 bases remained unmatched. CDR1 is SGHTA, CDR2 FQGNSA, per germline. The CDR3 is made up of 16 amino acids. The CDR3 coding sequence is TGTGCCAGCAGCTTAATGACTAGCGGGGGCGTCAATGAGCAGTTCTTC. Translating gives CASSLMTSGGVNEQFF.

This chain joins TRBV11-2 and TRBJ2-5, with TRBD2 identical over 9 bases. Unmatched junction bases numbered 7, after V lost 1 base and J lost 4 bases. This CDR3 is 16 amino acids long. Germline lookup yields CDR1 SGHAT and CDR2 FQNNGV. In nucleotides, the CDR3 is TGTGCCAGCAGCTTAGGGGCTAGCGGGGCGCGAGAGACCCAGTACTTC. Residues: CASSLGASGARETQYF.

The gene calls are TRBV5-1 and TRBJ1-2; 9 nucleotides align to TRBD1. Germline V gene lookup returns CDR1 SGHRS and CDR2 YFSETQ. The V segment lost 3 bases and the J segment 4 bases; nucleotides outside the gene matches: 1. CDR3 length: 13 amino acids. For the CDR3, the DNA is TGCGCCAGCAGCTGGGACAGGGCCTATGGCTACACCTTC. This encodes CASSWDRAYGYTF.

The CDR3, as DNA: TGTGCCAGCAGCGTTAGCGGGGTTGGGGAGCTGTTTTTT. Its translation is CASSVSGVGELFF. V gene TRBV9 combines with J gene TRBJ2-2; 8 nucleotides align to TRBD2. V was clipped by 2 bases and J by 8 bases; unmatched bases: 2. This CDR3 region has 13 residues. Germline V CDR1 and CDR2: SGDLS, YYNGEE.

This chain joins TRBV3-1 (or the pseudogene TRBV3-2) and TRBJ1-2; TRBD1 aligns across 8 bases. J gave up 4 bases and V 6 bases, and 7 bases lay outside the gene matches. Germline loops: CDR1 LGHDT, CDR2 YNNKEL (reference sequence). The CDR3 sequence is 14 residues long. The CDR3 DNA is TGTGCCAGCAGTTACAGGGGGTCTGGCTATGGCTACACCTTC. It yields the protein CASSYRGSGYGYTF.

This clone was seen only once. The rearrangement joins TRBV6-1 to TRBJ1-6, with D possibly TRBD1 on 6 matching bases. V shed 4 bases and J shed 5 bases, with 12 bases lying between them. The CDR3 loop spans 15 amino acids. Germline-derived CDR1 and CDR2 are MNHNS and SASEGT. The CDR3 DNA reads TGTGCCAGCAGTGTAGCGACAGGTCATAATTCACCCCTCCACTTT. Protein: CASSVATGHNSPLHF.

The CDR3 loop reads CASSFGQPNEKLFF. For the CDR3, the DNA is TGCGCCAGCAGCTTTGGACAACCTAATGAAAAACTGTTTTTT. V gene TRBV5-1 combines with J gene TRBJ1-4, with D perhaps matching TRBD1 (5 bases). V was trimmed by 2 bases and J by 3 bases, leaving 8 bases between them. The CDR3 covers 14 residues. The V gene's germline CDR1 is SGHRS and CDR2 YFSETQ.

Written as DNA, the CDR3 is TGTGCCAGCAGTGAAGTGGGACAGATCGGGAATCAGCCCCAGCATTTT. Protein: CASSEVGQIGNQPQHF. The V and J genes are TRBV2 and TRBJ1-5; 7 positions match TRBD1. Germline V gene lookup returns CDR1 SNHLY and CDR2 FYNNEI. V lost 1 base and J lost 4; bases outside the gene matches: 7. CDR3 length equals 16 residues.

This chain joins TRBV4-3 and TRBJ2-1, with TRBD2 identical over 9 bases. CDR3 length: 16 residues. Germline lookup yields CDR1 LGHNA and CDR2 YSLEER. Trimming at V came to 2 bases and at J to 6 bases, leaving 8 bases not matched to a gene. CDR3 protein: CASSQLGTSSGNEQFF. In DNA, the CDR3 is TGCGCCAGCAGCCAACTCGGGACTAGCTCGGGCAATGAGCAGTTCTTC.

The V and J genes are TRBV5-1 and TRBJ1-5, with 8 bases fitting TRBD1. The germline CDR1 and CDR2 sequences are SGHRS and YFSETQ. The CDR3 covers 14 residues. V was pared by 2 bases and J by 7 bases, with 5 bases of the junction left unmatched. The CDR3 nucleotides read TGCGCCAGCAGCTTCGGACAGGGAGGGCAGCCCCAGCATTTT. It encodes CASSFGQGGQPQHF.

The V and J genes are TRBV9 and TRBJ1-1; TRBD1 matches at 8 bases. The ends lost 4 bases at V and 0 bases at J; junction bases unmatched: 11. In germline, CDR1 is SGDLS, CDR2 YYNGEE. The CDR3 spans 17 residues. CDR3: CASSPGQGNYMNTEAFF. Written as DNA, the CDR3 is TGTGCCAGCAGCCCCGGACAGGGCAATTACATGAACACTGAAGCTTTCTTT.

The chain links TRBV11-2 to TRBJ2-3; TRBD2 aligns across 7 bases. The germline CDR1 and CDR2 sequences are SGHAT and FQNNGV. There are 15 residues in the CDR3. Germline trimming cut 4 bases from V and 1 base from J; bases unmatched to any gene: 5. CDR3 region: CASSSLAVRTDTQYF. The CDR3 DNA sequence: TGTGCCAGCAGCTCTCTAGCGGTTCGCACAGATACGCAGTATTTT.

The chain joins TRBV20-1 to TRBJ1-5; TRBD1 might be the D (6 bases). The CDR3 has 13 amino acids. CDR1 and CDR2 (germline): DFQATT, SNEGSKA (reference sequence). V lost 3 bases, J lost 7 bases, and 13 bases lay in between. CDR3 protein: CSASGKQGQPQHF. The CDR3 DNA is TGCAGTGCTAGTGGTAAACAGGGACAGCCCCAGCATTTT.

The chain couples TRBV29-1 to TRBJ1-3; 8 nucleotides align to TRBD1. This CDR3 is 15 amino acids long. Germline trimming cut 3 bases from V and 1 base from J; bases unmatched to any gene: 5. CDR1 and CDR2 from the germline V gene are SQVTM and ANQGSEA. CDR3 sequence: CSVEGQVPSGNTIYF. DNA for the CDR3: TGCAGCGTTGAGGGACAGGTGCCTTCTGGAAACACCATATATTTT.

The genes are TRBV9 and TRBJ1-2; a possible D gene is TRBD1 (5 bases). The CDR3 runs 15 residues. The germline V gene has CDR1 SGDLS and CDR2 YYNGEE. The germline V and J ends were trimmed by 2 bases and 8 bases, with 19 bases remaining between them. CDR3 coding DNA: TGTGCCAGCAGCGTGATGGGGACTCCACGGGAAGGCTACACCTTC. This codes for CASSVMGTPREGYTF.

The rearrangement joins TRBV27 to TRBJ2-1, with D perhaps TRBD1 (5 bases). Trimming shortened V by 3 bases and J by 6 bases, and 12 bases separated the two germline ends. This CDR3 is built from 14 residues. Germline CDR1 MNHEY, CDR2 SMNVEV (reference sequence). This CDR3 is CASSFEQALNEQFF. Written as DNA, the CDR3 is TGTGCCAGCAGTTTTGAACAGGCCCTCAATGAGCAGTTCTTC.

The gene calls are TRBV2 and TRBJ1-1; 9 bases fit TRBD1. Germline V CDR1 and CDR2: SNHLY, FYNNEI. V shed 6 bases, J shed 0 bases, and the junction held 11 bases outside the gene matches. The length of the CDR3 is 17 residues. The DNA of the CDR3 is TGTGCCAGCAGCCTGAGACAGGGGGATCTAATGAACACTGAAGCTTTCTTT. It translates to CASSLRQGDLMNTEAFF. Full variable domain (remainder filled in from reference TRBV2 and TRBJ1-1): EPEVTQTPSHQVTQMGQEVILRCVPISNHLYFYWYRQILGQKVEFLVSFYNNEISEKSEIFDDQFSVERPDGSNFTLKIRSTKLEDSAMYFCASSLRQGDLMNTEAFFGQGTRLTVV.